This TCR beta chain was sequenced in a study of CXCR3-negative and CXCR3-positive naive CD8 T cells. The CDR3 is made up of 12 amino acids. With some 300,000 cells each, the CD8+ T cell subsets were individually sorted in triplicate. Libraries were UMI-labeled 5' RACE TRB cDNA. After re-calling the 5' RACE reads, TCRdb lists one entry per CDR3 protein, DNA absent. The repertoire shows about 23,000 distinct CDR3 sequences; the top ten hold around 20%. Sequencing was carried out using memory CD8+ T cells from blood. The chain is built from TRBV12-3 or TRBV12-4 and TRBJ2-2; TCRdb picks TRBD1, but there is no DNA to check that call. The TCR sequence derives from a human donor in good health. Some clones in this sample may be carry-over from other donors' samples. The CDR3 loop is CASSRVSGELFF.